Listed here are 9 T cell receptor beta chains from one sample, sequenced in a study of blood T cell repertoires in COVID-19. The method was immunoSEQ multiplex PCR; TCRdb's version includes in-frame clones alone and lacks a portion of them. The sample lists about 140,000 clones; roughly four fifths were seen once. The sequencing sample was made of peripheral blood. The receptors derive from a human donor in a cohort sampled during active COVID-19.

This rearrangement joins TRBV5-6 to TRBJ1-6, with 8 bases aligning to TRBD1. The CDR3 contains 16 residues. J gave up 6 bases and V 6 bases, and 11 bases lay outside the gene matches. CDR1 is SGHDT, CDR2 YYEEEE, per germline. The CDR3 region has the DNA TGTGCCAGCACGCACTCGATCGGACAGGGTAATTCACCCCTCCACTTT. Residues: CASTHSIGQGNSPLHF.

CDR3 bases: TGCGCCAGCAGAGACAGGGGCAGCTATGGCTACACCTTC. It codes for CASRDRGSYGYTF. The gene calls are TRBV10-1 and TRBJ1-2; 8 bases align to TRBD1. Per the germline V gene, CDR1 is WNHNN and CDR2 is SYGVQD (reference sequence). V shed 6 bases and J 4 bases; nucleotides not matched to a gene: 4. This CDR3 contains 13 residues.

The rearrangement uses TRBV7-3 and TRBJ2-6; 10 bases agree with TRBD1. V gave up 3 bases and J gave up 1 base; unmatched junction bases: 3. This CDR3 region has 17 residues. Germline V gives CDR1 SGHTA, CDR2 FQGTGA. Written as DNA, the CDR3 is TGTGCCAGCAGCTTGACAGGGGGCGTTTCTGGGGCCAACGTCCTGACTTTC. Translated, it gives CASSLTGGVSGANVLTF. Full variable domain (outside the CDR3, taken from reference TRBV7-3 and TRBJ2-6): GAGVSQTPSNKVTEKGKYVELRCDPISGHTALYWYRQSLGQGPEFLIYFQGTGAADDSGLPNDRFFAVRPEGSVSTLKIQRTERGDSAVYLCASSLTGGVSGANVLTFGAGSRLTVL.

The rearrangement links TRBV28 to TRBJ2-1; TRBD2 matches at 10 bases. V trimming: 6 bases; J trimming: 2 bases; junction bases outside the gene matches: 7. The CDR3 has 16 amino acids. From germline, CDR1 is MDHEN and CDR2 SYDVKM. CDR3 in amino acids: CASSSSLAGTYNEQFF. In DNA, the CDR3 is TGTGCCAGCAGCTCCTCACTAGCGGGAACCTACAATGAGCAGTTCTTC.

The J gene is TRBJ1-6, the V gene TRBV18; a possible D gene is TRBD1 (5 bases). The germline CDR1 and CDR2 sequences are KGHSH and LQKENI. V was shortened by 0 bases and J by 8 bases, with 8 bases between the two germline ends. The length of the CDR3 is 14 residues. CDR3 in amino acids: CASSPPGTDSPLHF. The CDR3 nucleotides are TGTGCCAGCTCACCACCAGGGACTGATTCACCCCTCCACTTT.

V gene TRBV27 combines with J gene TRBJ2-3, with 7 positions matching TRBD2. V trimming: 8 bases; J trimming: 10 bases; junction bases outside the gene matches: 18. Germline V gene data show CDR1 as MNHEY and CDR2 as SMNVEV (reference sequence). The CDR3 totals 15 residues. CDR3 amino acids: CASSQVGRARVPQYF. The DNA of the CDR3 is TGTGCCAGCTCCCAAGTGGGGAGGGCCAGGGTTCCGCAGTATTTT.

The chain's CDR3 is CASSRISTRGPGNTIYF. The DNA for the CDR3 is TGTGCCAGCAGTCGGATATCTACCAGGGGGCCTGGAAACACCATATATTTT. The chain has TRBV6-6 and TRBJ1-3; 8 bases are shared with TRBD1. CDR3 length equals 17 residues. Losses at the gene ends were 5 bases for V and 2 bases for J; bases not matched to a gene: 11. Germline CDR1 MNHNY, CDR2 SVGAGI (reference sequence).

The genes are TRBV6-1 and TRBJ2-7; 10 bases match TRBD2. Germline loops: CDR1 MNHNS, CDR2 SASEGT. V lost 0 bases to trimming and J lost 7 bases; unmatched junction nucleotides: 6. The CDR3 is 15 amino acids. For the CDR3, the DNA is TGTGCCAGCAGTGAAGCGGGTAGCGGGAGGATTGAGCAGTACTTC. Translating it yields CASSEAGSGRIEQYF.

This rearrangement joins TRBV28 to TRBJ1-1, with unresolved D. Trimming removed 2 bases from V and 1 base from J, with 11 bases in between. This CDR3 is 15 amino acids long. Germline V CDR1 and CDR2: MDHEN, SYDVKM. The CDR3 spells CASSLARTRNTEAFF. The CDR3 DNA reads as TGTGCCAGCAGTTTAGCCCGAACGCGGAACACTGAAGCTTTCTTT. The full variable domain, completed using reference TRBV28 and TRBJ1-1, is DVKVTQSSRYLVKRTGEKVFLECVQDMDHENMFWYRQDPGLGLRLIYFSYDVKMKEKGDIPEGYSVSREKKERFSLILESASTNQTSMYLCASSLARTRNTEAFFGQGTRLTVV.